Shown below are 17 T cell receptor beta chains from a single sample sequenced in a study of cytomegalovirus exposure and HLA in healthy donors. PCR was performed using 60 Vbeta and 13 Jbeta primers. Here immunoSEQ multiplex PCR was the method, and the copy in TCRdb shows in-frame clones only, minus some. The sample records about 190,000 clones, around three quarters being singletons. The sequenced material came from PBMCs. Every receptor here comes from a woman aged 18 to 35 in good health and CMV-seronegative.

The chain uses TRBV9 and TRBJ1-6, with D uncertain. This CDR3 comprises 17 residues. Germline loops: CDR1 SGDLS, CDR2 YYNGEE. Trimming stripped 0 bases from V and 0 bases from J, with 10 bases between. The CDR3 DNA reads as TGTGCCAGCAGCGTAGGGCAGTGGAGCTCCTATAATTCACCCCTCCACTTT. The encoded protein is CASSVGQWSSYNSPLHF.

The chain is built from TRBV28 and TRBJ1-5; D uncertain. Trimming took off 10 bases at V and 0 bases at J, with 13 bases between the two ends. The CDR3 covers 14 residues. Germline V lookup: CDR1 MDHEN, CDR2 SYDVKM. The CDR3 DNA reads as TGTGCCACCCTCACGGTTCCTAGCAATCAGCCCCAGCATTTT. Translated, it gives CATLTVPSNQPQHF.

This chain links TRBV7-9 with TRBJ2-1; TRBD2 aligns across 8 bases. The CDR3 extends over 13 amino acids. Germline V CDR1 and CDR2: SEHNR, FQNEAQ (reference sequence). The ends lost 7 bases at V and 10 bases at J; junction bases unmatched: 9. The CDR3 protein is CASTEAGGWEQFF. In nucleotides, the CDR3 is TGTGCCAGCACCGAGGCGGGGGGCTGGGAGCAGTTCTTC.

This sequence joins TRBV11-2 and TRBJ2-5, with D possibly being TRBD1 (6 bases). The CDR3 length is 16 residues. Germline CDR1 and CDR2: SGHAT and FQNNGV. The V and J ends lost 5 bases and 2 bases respectively, with 18 bases between them. The CDR3 DNA reads TGTGCCAGCAGCCCTAAGACAGGAGTTACACAAGAGACCCAGTACTTC. Translation gives CASSPKTGVTQETQYF.

The J gene is TRBJ1-6, the V gene TRBV2; D call uncertain. This CDR3 contains 14 residues. CDR1 and CDR2 from the germline V gene are SNHLY and FYNNEI. V was clipped by 3 bases and J by 7 bases, with 10 bases between them. This CDR3 reads CASSEIGQNSPLHF. The CDR3 nucleotides are TGTGCCAGCAGTGAGATTGGCCAGAATTCACCCCTCCACTTT.

As concerns this clone: Within the sample, other DNA sequences also encode this same CDR3. V usage is TRBV9 and J usage is TRBJ2-1; 7 nucleotides align to TRBD2. V dropped 3 bases and J dropped 0; count of bases not matched to a gene: 3. Germline-derived CDR1 and CDR2 are SGDLS and YYNGEE. The length of the CDR3 is 15 residues. CDR3 DNA sequence: TGTGCCAGCAGCGCCCTAGCGGACTCCTACAATGAGCAGTTCTTC. It is translated as CASSALADSYNEQFF.

This chain links TRBV27 with TRBJ1-1, with D unresolved. V lost 2 bases, J lost 4 bases, and 14 bases lay in between. Germline lookup yields CDR1 MNHEY and CDR2 SMNVEV (reference sequence). CDR3 length equals 15 residues. The CDR3 nucleotides are TGTGCCAGCAGTTTAATTGCCAGGCATAGCACTGAAGCTTTCTTT. Translation gives CASSLIARHSTEAFF.

Here the CDR3 DNA reads TGTGCCACCAGCCCCCTTCGAGAGGCCACGGAGGGGCCCCAGCATTTT. It encodes CATSPLREATEGPQHF. The V and J genes are TRBV15 and TRBJ1-5; D gene ambiguous. The CDR3 consists of 16 residues. Per germline, CDR1 LNHNV and CDR2 YYDKDF (reference sequence). V lost 5 bases and J 9 bases, leaving 23 bases between the germline ends. Combining the CDR3 with reference TRBV15 and TRBJ1-5 gives the whole variable domain DAMVIQNPRYQVTQFGKPVTLSCSQTLNHNVMYWYQQKSSQAPKLLFHYYDKDFNNEADTPDNFQSRRPNTSFCFLDIRSPGLGDTAMYLCATSPLREATEGPQHFGDGTRLSIL.

Details on this clone: One end of the junction is discordant with germline, which a read error may explain. The CDR3 DNA sequence: TGTGCCAGCAGTTCCCTTTTCCAGGGGGTGAAGACTGAAGCTTTCTTT. Translation gives CASSSLFQGVKTEAFF. This chain links TRBV6-6 with TRBJ1-1; 7 bases are a match to TRBD1. Per germline, CDR1 MNHNY and CDR2 SVGAGI (reference sequence). This CDR3 is built from 16 residues.

This chain uses TRBV7-8 with TRBJ1-5; no clear D. The CDR3 loop spans 16 amino acids. The germline V and J ends were trimmed by 2 bases and 0 bases, with 11 bases remaining between them. The germline V gene has CDR1 SGHVS and CDR2 FQNEAQ. The CDR3 DNA sequence: TGTGCCAGCAGCTTATTGCAGACATATAGCAATCAGCCCCAGCATTTT. Translating gives CASSLLQTYSNQPQHF.

The chain employs TRBV28 and TRBJ2-3; D possibly corresponds to TRBD1 (6 bases). The V and J ends lost 3 bases and 1 base respectively, with 11 bases between them. Germline lookup yields CDR1 MDHEN and CDR2 SYDVKM. This CDR3 contains 15 residues. The CDR3 reads CASSFLDRRTDTQYF. CDR3 DNA: TGTGCCAGCAGTTTTCTGGACAGACGCACAGATACGCAGTATTTT.

The V call is TRBV4-3, the J call TRBJ1-6; D not resolved. The CDR3 covers 13 residues. Germline assignment: CDR1 LGHNA and CDR2 YSLEER. V shed 1 base and J shed 7 bases, with 5 bases lying between them. CDR3 DNA: TGCGCCAGCAGCCAAGTCGAGAATTCACCCCTCCACTTT. It is translated as CASSQVENSPLHF.

The chain combines TRBV7-9 with TRBJ2-1; TRBD2 matches 11 bases. CDR3 length: 18 residues. With V trimmed by 4 bases and J by 0 bases, 8 bases remained unmatched. CDR1 and CDR2 (germline): SEHNR, FQNEAQ (reference sequence). CDR3 amino acids: CASSSPGLAVSSYNEQFF. The CDR3 nucleotides read TGTGCCAGCAGCTCTCCGGGACTAGCGGTTAGCTCCTACAATGAGCAGTTCTTC.

This clone has a single count. The chain uses TRBV30 and TRBJ2-3, with TRBD2 matching over 10 bases. The germline V gene encodes CDR1 GTSNPN and CDR2 SVGIG (reference sequence). The ends lost 0 bases at V and 2 bases at J; junction bases unmatched: 8. This CDR3 has 17 amino acids. CDR3 residues: CAWSVTLLAGVTDTQYF. The CDR3 nucleotides are TGTGCCTGGAGTGTAACTCTTCTAGCGGGGGTCACAGATACGCAGTATTTT.

This clone is a singleton in its sample. The rearrangement links TRBV28 to TRBJ1-6, with D possibly being TRBD1 (6 bases). CDR1 MDHEN and CDR2 SYDVKM come from the germline V gene. V was cut by 6 bases and J by 10 bases, with 16 bases left in between. The CDR3 spans 14 residues. The DNA for the CDR3 is TGTGCCAGCAGGTCTATCCAGGGGCAATCACCCCTCCACTTT. Residues: CASRSIQGQSPLHF.

This clone was detected only once. This sequence joins TRBV6-5 and TRBJ1-1; D remains unclear. The V and J ends lost 2 bases and 11 bases respectively, with 15 bases between them. The CDR3 spans 13 residues. Germline loops: CDR1 MNHEY, CDR2 SVGAGI. The CDR3 reads CASSYNLGKAAFF. Written as DNA, the CDR3 is TGTGCCAGCAGTTACAATCTAGGCAAGGCCGCTTTCTTT.

The sample holds one count of this clone. The chain combines TRBV28 with TRBJ1-2; possibly TRBD1 for D (6 bases). The germline V and J ends were trimmed by 5 bases and 4 bases, with 8 bases remaining between them. This CDR3 comprises 12 residues. In germline, CDR1 is MDHEN, CDR2 SYDVKM. DNA for the CDR3: TGTGCCAGCAGTCAGGGGACCTATGGCTACACCTTC. As protein: CASSQGTYGYTF.